This T cell receptor (beta chain) was documented in a study of blood T cell repertoires in COVID-19. A word on this clone: This specimen includes other DNA sequences encoding the same CDR3.

TCRdb keeps only in-frame clones here, not all; method: immunoSEQ multiplex PCR. The sample holds some 300,000 clones, around 89% seen once. The clonotype originates from a woman aged 40 to 49 who had recovered from COVID-19. The sequenced material came from PBMCs or T cells enriched from blood (not recorded which).

DNA of the CDR3: TGTGCCAGCAGCTTAGCGGGGGGAGAGACCCAGTACTTC. As protein: CASSLAGGETQYF. The chain uses TRBV7-9 and TRBJ2-5; weak D call: TRBD2 (6 bases). Germline loops: CDR1 SEHNR, CDR2 FQNEAQ (reference sequence). This CDR3 region has 13 residues. The germline V and J ends were trimmed by 0 bases and 4 bases, with 6 bases remaining between them.